Below, 5 T cell receptor beta chains from the same sample are listed, as sequenced in a study of blood T cell repertoires in COVID-19. Assay used: immunoSEQ multiplex PCR; TCRdb lists only in-frame clones, some missing. The table shows approximately 240,000 clones, with 65% to 85% occurring only once. The sample was peripheral blood. These receptors were obtained from a woman aged 60-70 years with acute or convalescent COVID-19.

The chain links TRBV3-1 (or the pseudogene TRBV3-2) to TRBJ1-1; D might be TRBD1 (6 bases). The V gene's germline CDR1 is LGHDT and CDR2 YNNKEL (reference sequence). Deletions cut 3 bases from V and 5 bases from J, with 13 bases between. This CDR3 region has 14 residues. CDR3 amino acids: CASSQTGSRTEAFF. The CDR3 nucleotides read TGTGCCAGCAGCCAGACAGGAAGCCGGACTGAAGCTTTCTTT.

This chain's CDR3 is CASSPHREATEAFF. CDR3 DNA: TGTGCCAGCAGCCCTCATCGGGAGGCCACTGAAGCTTTCTTT. The V and J genes are TRBV3-1 (or the pseudogene TRBV3-2) and TRBJ1-1; no clear D gene. CDR3 length equals 14 residues. The germline V and J ends were trimmed by 4 bases and 4 bases, with 13 bases remaining between them. In germline, CDR1 is LGHDT, CDR2 YNNKEL (reference sequence).

V gene TRBV9 combines with J gene TRBJ2-3, with TRBD2 as a possible D gene (5 bases). The CDR3 loop spans 18 amino acids. V was shortened by 3 bases and J by 3 bases, with 23 bases between the two germline ends. Germline V gene lookup returns CDR1 SGDLS and CDR2 YYNGEE. This chain's CDR3 is CASSDSARGDDRTDTQYF. CDR3 bases: TGTGCCAGCAGCGACTCCGCACGGGGTGACGACCGTACAGATACGCAGTATTTT. Variable domain in full (rest from reference TRBV9 and TRBJ2-3): DSGVTQTPKHLITATGQRVTLRCSPRSGDLSVYWYQQSLDQGLQFLIQYYNGEERAKGNILERFSAQQFPDLHSELNLSSLELGDSALYFCASSDSARGDDRTDTQYFGPGTRLTVL.

The chain joins TRBV19 to TRBJ1-1; tentatively, D is TRBD1 (6 bases). Trimming removed 2 bases from V and 1 base from J, with 11 bases in between. Germline V gene sequence: CDR1 LNHDA, CDR2 SQIVND (reference sequence). The CDR3 covers 15 residues. CDR3 bases: TGTGCCAGTAGTATAATTGCAGGGGCGAACACTGAAGCTTTCTTT. Amino acid sequence: CASSIIAGANTEAFF.

CDR3 amino acids: CASSQAGPNTEAFF. DNA for the CDR3: TGCGCCAGCAGCCAGGCGGGACCAAACACTGAAGCTTTCTTT. The V gene is TRBV4-1, the J gene TRBJ1-1, with D perhaps TRBD1 (5 bases). The CDR3 has 14 residues. V was shortened by 3 bases and J by 2 bases, with 10 bases between the two germline ends. The V gene's germline CDR1 is MGHRA and CDR2 YSYEKL.